The present T cell receptor (beta chain) was sequenced within a study of beta chain features in type 1 diabetes. The V end was cut by 1 base, the J end by 1 base, with 8 bases between. The CDR3 is made up of 15 amino acids. Germline assignment: CDR1 SGHTA and CDR2 FQGNSA. A remark on this clone: Its antigen remains unidentified.

Expressed TCRB transcripts were sequenced after all isolated RNA was converted to cDNA. The repertoire was sequenced with immunoSEQ multiplex PCR; TCRdb's copy has only in-frame clones and lacks some. The sample lists 430,000 or so clones, roughly 11% occurring once. Findings and limits, study-wide: Among all four CD4+ subsets, Type 1 diabetes patients had TCRB CDR3s that were moderately but significantly shorter. Compared with healthy donors, patients appeared to share more similar naive, central memory and regulatory TCRB repertoires.

Sorting based on CD45RO/CCR7/CD25/CD127/CD95/CD27 separated CD4+ naive, central memory, regulatory and stem cell-like memory cells. The specimen sequenced was naive CD4+ T cells from blood. The TCR was taken from a woman younger than 30 in good health. The gene calls are TRBV7-2 and TRBJ2-4; either TRBD1 or TRBD2 may fit D (6 bases each). This CDR3 reads CASSLGGAAKNIQYF. CDR3 DNA sequence: TGTGCCAGCAGCTTAGGGGGGGCCGCCAAAAACATTCAGTACTTC.